This TCR beta chain was sequenced for a study of CD8+ T cells in alopecia areata. Across the whole study: The investigators scored severity in treated patients by the percentage of affected scalp area.

Study findings and constraints: Compared with normal scalp, lesional scalp had higher clonality and more expanded CD8+ clones.

The CDR3 consists of 15 residues. Germline loops: CDR1 GTSNPN, CDR2 SVGIG (reference sequence). With V trimmed by 5 bases and J by 0 bases, 6 bases remained unmatched. Following extraction, RNA underwent reverse transcription to cDNA, which served as the sequencing template. Only in-frame clones appear in the TCRdb table, and some are missing; sequencing was by immunoSEQ multiplex PCR. The table lists fewer than 350,000 clones, 58% of them singletons, with over 1.5% in the top ten. Notes on this clone: Its antigen remains unknown.

Documented treatment: oral pan-JAK inhibitor, 5-10 mg twice daily. Peripheral blood and lesional scalp punch biopsies were taken from alopecia areata patients. This TCR was sampled from a human donor with alopecia areata. Sequenced material: CD4+ T cells sorted from blood, taken at week 24, from a patient treated with tofacitinib. The V gene is TRBV30, the J gene TRBJ1-3; 8 bases are a match to TRBD1. CDR3 sequence reads: CAWSQGVNSGNTIYF. The DNA of the CDR3 is TGTGCCTGGTCACAGGGGGTGAACTCTGGAAACACCATATATTTT. Combining the CDR3 with reference TRBV30 and TRBJ1-3 gives the whole variable domain SQTIHQWPATLVQPVGSPLSLECTVEGTSNPNLYWYRQAAGRGLQLLFYSVGIGQISSEVPQNLSASRPQDRQFILSSKKLLLSDSGFYLCAWSQGVNSGNTIYFGEGSWLTVV.